Below, 5 T cell receptor beta chains from the same sample are listed, as sequenced in a study of T cell responses to AZD1222 COVID-19 vaccine (dated by TCRdb to about 2021). The library relied on the immunoSEQ multiplex PCR assay. The source is immuneACCESS, and TCRdb retained only in-frame sequences with V and J called. Part of the clones is not carried over; for the studies checked, unresolved V genes explain less than half of this, and the remainder is unexplained. The sample table contains around 100,000 clones; only one count was recorded for about nine tenths of them. Clones ranked in the top ten supply roughly 1.8% of the sample. The meaning of the sample's time point label: baseline before first vaccination. Sample: peripheral blood, taken on day 0 of AZD1222 vaccination. The receptors were sampled from an adult in good health.

V is TRBV7-3 and J is TRBJ2-1; D is undetermined. CDR3 length: 15 residues. V was cut by 1 base and J by 4 bases, with 11 bases left in between. Germline loops: CDR1 SGHTA, CDR2 FQGTGA. In DNA form, the CDR3 reads TGTGCCAGCAGCTTAAGAAGCGCTTCTTACAATGAGCAGTTCTTC. Protein: CASSLRSASYNEQFF.

The chain employs TRBV30 and TRBJ1-5; weak D call: TRBD1 (5 bases). The length of the CDR3 is 13 residues. Trimming shortened V by 1 base and J by 7 bases, and 11 bases separated the two germline ends. The germline V gene encodes CDR1 GTSNPN and CDR2 SVGIG (reference sequence). The CDR3 here is CAWSDGRGQPQHF. The CDR3 DNA is TGTGCCTGGAGTGACGGCCGGGGGCAGCCCCAGCATTTT.

The V and J genes are TRBV28 and TRBJ1-3, with D possibly being TRBD1 (5 bases). The CDR3 contains 13 residues. V lost 5 bases and J lost 4, with 9 bases in between. Germline-derived CDR1 and CDR2 are MDHEN and SYDVKM. The CDR3 region has the DNA TGTGCCAGCAGTCGTTACAGGGGAAACACCATATATTTT. It yields the protein CASSRYRGNTIYF.

This chain uses TRBV2 with TRBJ1-5; weak D call: TRBD1 (6 bases). The CDR3 is made up of 17 amino acids. The V gene's germline CDR1 is SNHLY and CDR2 FYNNEI. V dropped 3 bases and J dropped 0 bases, with 15 bases sitting between them. The CDR3 is CASSDPTGTDSNQPQHF. The CDR3 coding sequence is TGTGCCAGCAGTGACCCGACAGGAACTGATAGCAATCAGCCCCAGCATTTT.

This chain joins TRBV2 and TRBJ2-1; 7 nucleotides match TRBD1. CDR1 and CDR2 (germline): SNHLY, FYNNEI. The CDR3 is 15 amino acids. The trim removed 7 bases at V and 2 bases at J, leaving 8 bases unmatched. The chain's CDR3 is CASTPDRDTYNEQFF. For the CDR3, the DNA is TGTGCCAGCACTCCCGACAGGGACACCTACAATGAGCAGTTCTTC.